This T cell receptor beta chain was found in a study of blood T cell repertoires in COVID-19. The CDR3 length is 14 residues. CDR1 is SGDLS and CDR2 is YYNGEE in the germline V gene. V lost 4 bases and J lost 10; bases outside the gene matches: 7. This clone has a handful of counts. Method: immunoSEQ multiplex PCR; TCRdb's copy keeps in-frame clones and lacks some. This table has about 170,000 clones, around 88% appearing once. The chain employs TRBV9 and TRBJ1-4; TRBD1 matches 10 bases. The receptor was derived from a woman between 45 and 65 years old in a cohort exposed to, infected with or recovered from COVID-19 (not recorded which). Sequenced: PBMCs or T cells enriched from blood (not recorded which). The CDR3 bases are TGTGCCAGCAGCCCCGGGACAGGGGTCGGAAAACTGTTTTTT. Its translation is CASSPGTGVGKLFF.